The 27 T cell receptor beta chains reported below all come from one sample, sequenced in a study of metastatic and nonmetastatic thyroid tumors. TCRdb re-analyzed the PCR reads using MiXCR. The profile shows fewer than 30,000 clones, under 20% of them singletons. All patients were untreated before thyroid surgery. The sequencing sample was made of blood. All receptors come from a female donor with papillary thyroid cancer or a benign thyroid nodule (not recorded which). Some clones in this sample may be carry-over from other donors' samples.

This clone was seen a handful of times. The chain is built from TRBV6-2 or TRBV6-3 and TRBJ2-3; 10 bases line up with TRBD2. CDR1 MNHEY and CDR2 SVGEGT come from the germline V gene. The V and J ends lost 2 bases and 4 bases, in that order; junction bases with no gene match: 0. The CDR3 sequence is 14 residues long. In nucleotides, the CDR3 is TGTGCCAGCAGTTACGGGACTAGCGCAGATACGCAGTATTTT. Translated, it gives CASSYGTSADTQYF.

This clone appeared many times. This sequence joins TRBV10-3 and TRBJ2-7; TRBD2 agrees at 7 bases. Germline V lookup: CDR1 ENHRY, CDR2 SYGVKD. The CDR3 runs to 15 residues. Losses at the gene ends were 0 bases for V and 4 bases for J; bases not matched to a gene: 6. In DNA form, the CDR3 reads TGTGCCATCAGTGAGTCTGGGCTAGCGGATTACGAGCAGTACTTC. Protein sequence: CAISESGLADYEQYF.

This chain joins TRBV19 and TRBJ2-7; D could derive from TRBD1 or TRBD2 (5 bases each). CDR1 is LNHDA, CDR2 SQIVND, per germline (reference sequence). The CDR3 sequence is 14 residues long. Trimming stripped 5 bases from V and 3 bases from J, with 14 bases between. The CDR3 DNA reads TGTGCCAGTAGTCCCCGGGACCCCCGCTACGAGCAGTACTTC. Translated: CASSPRDPRYEQYF.

This clone was observed a handful of times. The CDR3: CASSSLGRTRDSGNTIYF. The CDR3, as DNA: TGTGCCAGCAGCTCCCTTGGGCGGACACGCGACTCTGGAAACACCATATATTTT. This sequence joins TRBV25-1 and TRBJ1-3, with a tentative D call TRBD1 (5 bases). The V and J ends lost 6 bases and 0 bases respectively, with 21 bases between them. The CDR3 has 18 amino acids. CDR1 is MGHDK, CDR2 SYGVNS, per germline.

This clone showed up many times. The chain employs TRBV11-2 and TRBJ2-1; TRBD1 matches 8 bases. This CDR3 has 15 amino acids. V was pared by 6 bases and J by 1 base, with 5 bases of the junction left unmatched. CDR1 and CDR2 from the germline V gene are SGHAT and FQNNGV. The CDR3 region is CASSTDRGSYNEQFF. The CDR3 nucleotides are TGTGCCAGCAGTACCGACAGGGGATCCTACAATGAGCAGTTCTTC. The variable domain in full, with the rest retrieved from reference TRBV11-2 and TRBJ2-1, is EAGVAQSPRYKIIEKRQSVAFWCNPISGHATLYWYQQILGQGPKLLIQFQNNGVVDDSQLPKDRFSAERLKGVDSTLKIQPAKLEDSAVYLCASSTDRGSYNEQFFGPGTRLTVL.

The gene calls are TRBV5-1 and TRBJ2-2, with D perhaps matching TRBD2 (6 bases). With 0 bases removed from V and 13 bases from J, the gap between germline ends came to 19 bases. This CDR3 is built from 15 residues. Germline V gene lookup returns CDR1 SGHRS and CDR2 YFSETQ. CDR3: CASSLASEHTGWLFF. The CDR3 DNA reads TGCGCCAGCAGCTTGGCTAGCGAGCACACCGGGTGGCTGTTTTTT.

In its sample, this clone is medium-sized. The CDR3 DNA reads as TGTGCCAGCAGTGCCCGGGACGTCGGCTACAATGAGCAGTTCTTC. Translating it yields CASSARDVGYNEQFF. The rearrangement links TRBV6-1 to TRBJ2-1; D could derive from TRBD1 or TRBD2 (5 bases each). V was trimmed by 4 bases and J by 3 bases, leaving 13 bases between them. This CDR3 contains 15 residues. Germline V CDR1 and CDR2: MNHNS, SASEGT.

At least ten counts were recorded for this clone. The chain couples TRBV4-1 to TRBJ2-5, with 15 bases matching TRBD2. CDR3 length: 19 residues. Germline-derived CDR1 and CDR2 are MGHRA and YSYEKL. The V and J ends lost 4 bases and 4 bases, in that order; junction bases with no gene match: 13. The CDR3 sequence is CASSLTGLAGGATPETQYF. DNA for the CDR3: TGCGCCAGCAGCCTAACCGGACTAGCGGGGGGGGCGACCCCAGAGACCCAGTACTTC.

This clone was observed a few times. The V gene is TRBV10-3, the J gene TRBJ1-4, with 8 bases fitting TRBD1. The CDR3 totals 14 residues. The trim removed 4 bases at V and 6 bases at J, leaving 4 bases unmatched. CDR1 is ENHRY and CDR2 is SYGVKD in the germline V gene. CDR3 sequence reads: CAISAGTGDEKLFF. As DNA, the CDR3 is TGTGCCATCAGTGCCGGGACAGGTGATGAAAAACTGTTTTTT.

In its sample, this clone ranks as medium-sized. The rearrangement uses TRBV6-1 and TRBJ2-2; TRBD1 might be the D (5 bases). V gave up 6 bases and J gave up 6 bases, with 23 bases separating them. The germline V gene encodes CDR1 MNHNS and CDR2 SASEGT. This CDR3 is built from 17 residues. CDR3: CASSAPVGRGVPGELFF. The CDR3 nucleotides are TGTGCCAGCAGCGCCCCAGTGGGAAGGGGTGTGCCCGGGGAGCTGTTTTTT.

V and J are TRBV19 and TRBJ1-2; a weak D match, TRBD1 (6 bases). V was cut by 10 bases and J by 6 bases, with 24 bases left in between. CDR3 length: 15 amino acids. Looked up from germline, CDR1 is LNHDA and CDR2 is SQIVND (reference sequence). The CDR3 is CATKTSRGGIDGYTF. CDR3 sequence (DNA): TGTGCCACCAAGACTTCCAGGGGAGGTATCGATGGCTACACCTTC.

With respect to this clone: The junction departs from the called germline gene at one end, perhaps through a read error. The chain is built from TRBV27 and TRBJ2-1; TRBD1 is a possible D gene (6 bases). In germline, CDR1 is MNHEY, CDR2 SMNVEV (reference sequence). The CDR3 is 14 residues long. CDR3 sequence reads: CASSLLDSANEQFF. The DNA for the CDR3 is TGTGCCAGCAGCTTATTGGACAGTGCCAATGAGCAGTTCTTC.

By sample share, this clone is medium-sized. The V gene is TRBV6-2 or TRBV6-3, the J gene TRBJ2-7; TRBD2 aligns across 7 bases. The CDR3 extends over 13 amino acids. With V trimmed by 0 bases and J by 5 bases, 1 base remained unmatched. The germline CDR1 and CDR2 sequences are MNHEY and SVGEGT. The CDR3 region is CASSYSGGNEQYF. In nucleotides, the CDR3 is TGTGCCAGCAGTTACTCGGGGGGGAACGAGCAGTACTTC.

This clone has at least ten counts. The rearrangement links TRBV20-1 to TRBJ2-4; 7 nucleotides align to TRBD1. Per the germline V gene, CDR1 is DFQATT and CDR2 is SNEGSKA (reference sequence). Losses at the gene ends were 6 bases for V and 10 bases for J; bases not matched to a gene: 12. The CDR3 has 13 amino acids. The CDR3: CSASLPGQQIQYF. CDR3 coding DNA: TGCAGTGCCAGTCTACCGGGACAGCAGATTCAGTACTTC.

In the case of this clone: Relative to the germline gene, one junction end is altered; a read error may explain this. The chain employs TRBV27 and TRBJ1-1; D is undetermined. In germline, CDR1 is MNHEY, CDR2 SMNVEV (reference sequence). The CDR3 length is 16 residues. CDR3 amino acids: CAISFTPGEINTEAFF. For the CDR3, the DNA is TGTGCCATCAGTTTCACCCCGGGCGAAATTAACACTGAAGCTTTCTTT.

This clone was counted at least ten times. J is TRBJ1-5 and V is TRBV5-5; D remains ambiguous. V lost 5 bases to trimming and J lost 0 bases, with 12 bases between them. CDR1 SGHKS and CDR2 YYEKEE come from the germline V gene (reference sequence). The CDR3 is made up of 15 amino acids. The CDR3 region is CASRLQLLSNQPQHF. The CDR3 DNA reads as TGTGCCAGCAGGTTGCAGCTTCTTAGCAATCAGCCCCAGCATTTT.

In the case of this clone: Germline and junction disagree at one end, which may indicate a read error. V is TRBV6-1 and J is TRBJ1-1, with no clear D. This CDR3 comprises 13 residues. CDR1 is MNHNS, CDR2 SASEGT, per germline. The CDR3 spells CASSPGVNTEDFF. The CDR3 DNA reads TGTGCCAGCAGCCCCGGGGTAAACACTGAAGATTTCTTT.

This chain joins TRBV9 and TRBJ2-5, with 9 bases lining up with TRBD2. The CDR3 contains 15 residues. V was clipped by 4 bases and J by 2 bases; unmatched bases: 6. Germline CDR1 SGDLS, CDR2 YYNGEE. DNA for the CDR3: TGTGCCAGCAGCTCCTGGACTAGCGTTCAAGAGACCCAGTACTTC. Its translation: CASSSWTSVQETQYF.

This clone was counted at least ten times. The rearrangement uses TRBV6-2 or TRBV6-3 and TRBJ1-2; D call uncertain. The length of the CDR3 is 14 residues. Germline-derived CDR1 and CDR2 are MNHEY and SVGEGT. Trimming stripped 2 bases from V and 0 bases from J, with 7 bases between. The CDR3, as DNA: TGTGCCAGCAGTTACGGGTTCGCTAACTATGGCTACACCTTC. Protein sequence: CASSYGFANYGYTF.

This clone has only a few counts. V and J are TRBV7-8 and TRBJ1-5; tentatively, D is TRBD1 (6 bases). The CDR3 sequence is 16 residues long. V dropped 6 bases and J dropped 3 bases, with 18 bases sitting between them. Germline V gives CDR1 SGHVS, CDR2 FQNEAQ. CDR3: CASREGQQGYNQPQHF. In DNA form, the CDR3 reads TGTGCCAGCAGGGAAGGACAGCAAGGTTACAATCAGCCCCAGCATTTT.

In this sample, this clone turned up many times. This chain joins TRBV29-1 and TRBJ2-3; TRBD2 is a possible D gene (6 bases). Germline CDR1 reads SQVTM; CDR2 reads ANQGSEA. The CDR3 totals 14 residues. The V end was cut by 6 bases, the J end by 4 bases, with 17 bases between. The CDR3 spells CSVQLLLAADTQYF. For the CDR3, the DNA is TGCAGCGTCCAACTGCTATTAGCGGCAGATACGCAGTATTTT.

In this sample, this clone turned up many times. J is TRBJ1-1 and V is TRBV6-1; D is possibly TRBD1 (6 bases). There are 14 residues in the CDR3. The germline V gene encodes CDR1 MNHNS and CDR2 SASEGT. V was clipped by 6 bases and J by 5 bases, with 16 bases between them. The CDR3 protein is CASSRPGVGTEAFF. The CDR3 nucleotides are TGTGCCAGCAGCCGACCAGGGGTGGGGACTGAAGCTTTCTTT.

This clone was observed many times. V is TRBV18 and J is TRBJ1-5; 11 bases align to TRBD1. Germline V gene lookup returns CDR1 KGHSH and CDR2 LQKENI. The CDR3 length is 15 residues. The ends lost 3 bases at V and 7 bases at J; junction bases unmatched: 5. The CDR3 nucleotides are TGTGCCAGCTCACCGGGACAGGGGGGAAACCAGCCCCAGCATTTT. This gives the protein CASSPGQGGNQPQHF.

V gene TRBV6-2 or TRBV6-3 combines with J gene TRBJ2-7, with 9 nucleotides matching TRBD1. Germline assignment: CDR1 MNHEY and CDR2 SVGEGT. This CDR3 region has 16 residues. J was trimmed by 0 bases and V by 6 bases; bases with no gene match: 9. This chain's CDR3 is CASSPKGQGDSYEQYF. CDR3 in DNA: TGTGCCAGCAGCCCGAAGGGACAGGGAGACTCCTACGAGCAGTACTTC.

Sample share makes this clone medium-sized (0.01 to 0.1%). The CDR3 coding sequence is TGTGCCAGCAGTTCCTTGGCGGGGAGGGCGGGTGAGCAGTTCTTC. This translates into CASSSLAGRAGEQFF. The chain joins TRBV28 to TRBJ2-1; TRBD2 aligns across 7 bases. After removal of 4 bases from V and 9 bases from J, the junction contained 12 bases not matched to a gene. CDR1 is MDHEN, CDR2 SYDVKM, per germline. This CDR3 has 15 residues.

This clone was observed a handful of times. This chain connects TRBV5-1 to TRBJ2-3; TRBD1 aligns across 11 bases. This CDR3 region has 16 residues. The germline CDR1 and CDR2 sequences are SGHRS and YFSETQ. Losses at the gene ends were 1 base for V and 5 bases for J; bases not matched to a gene: 6. The CDR3 coding sequence is TGCGCCAGCAGCTTGAGGACAGGGGGCGCGCGAGATACGCAGTATTTT. Protein: CASSLRTGGARDTQYF.

The table lists this clone with many counts. CDR3 nucleotide sequence: TGTGCCTGGAAGGGGGCAGCTTATGGCTACACCTTC. This translates into CAWKGAAYGYTF. The chain couples TRBV30 to TRBJ1-2; 7 bases line up with TRBD1. J gave up 5 bases and V 4 bases, and 4 bases lay outside the gene matches. The CDR3 length is 12 residues. The germline V gene encodes CDR1 GTSNPN and CDR2 SVGIG (reference sequence).